This T cell receptor (beta chain) was sequenced during a study of OX40 agonist ivuxolimab in advanced cancers. Findings of the study overall: Among the lowest levels of clonal expansion were found in partial responders at 0.1-3.0 mg/kg.

This clone occurred once. Antigen unknown. TCRdb keeps only in-frame clones here, not all; method: immunoSEQ multiplex PCR. The table lists 30,000 to 35,000 clones, approximately 79% of them singletons. This specimen was CD4+ or CD8+ T cells sorted from blood, taken in a trial of the OX40 agonist ivuxolimab. This clonotype was obtained from an adult with an advanced solid tumor such as melanoma, head and neck, liver or kidney cancer.

CDR3 protein: CASSQSCVGETYEQYF. The DNA of the CDR3 is TGCGCCAGCAGTCAATCGTGTGTGGGGGAGACATACGAGCAGTACTTC. The chain carries TRBV23-1 and TRBJ2-7; D is tentatively TRBD1 or TRBD2 (5 bases each). TRBV23-1 is sorted into the ORF group, with uncertain function. Trimming took 0 bases from V and 4 from J, leaving 16 bases between them. This CDR3 comprises 16 residues.